These 27 T cell receptor beta chains share one sample of origin, sequenced in a study of blood T cells in healthy people across ages. PCR was performed a second time for about 7 to 12 cycles using a sample-barcoded 5' primer and a J-beta primer mix. TCRdb called the 5' RACE reads again in MiXCR, with one record for every CDR3 protein. The data show 720,000 or so distinct CDR3 sequences, approximately 40% seen once. Sequenced sample: blood. These receptors all come from an older man in good health.

This clonotype has a handful of counts. The genes are TRBV5-6 and TRBJ2-4, with D possibly matching TRBD1 (5 bases). Germline values: CDR1 SGHDT, CDR2 YYEEEE. The CDR3 loop spans 15 amino acids. V was clipped by 1 base and J by 4 bases, with 12 bases between them. The chain's CDR3 is CASSLQGTRKNIQYF. CDR3 in DNA: TGTGCCAGCAGCTTGCAGGGCACCAGAAAAAACATTCAGTACTTC.

V usage is TRBV4-1 and J usage is TRBJ2-5; D is perhaps TRBD2 (7 bases). Trimming pared 4 bases from V and 5 bases from J, leaving 14 bases between. CDR1 is MGHRA, CDR2 YSYEKL, per germline. The CDR3 spans 14 residues. The DNA for the CDR3 is TGCGCCAGCAGCCCCGGGGGGCCAGGCGAGACCCAGTACTTC. This translates into CASSPGGPGETQYF.

The chain uses TRBV6-5 and TRBJ1-6; D gene unclear. CDR3 length equals 13 residues. Germline assignment: CDR1 MNHEY and CDR2 SVGAGI. V was pared by 2 bases and J by 7 bases, with 6 bases between. The CDR3 coding sequence is TGTGCCAGCAGTTACGATTTGAATTCACCCCTCCACTTT. It yields the protein CASSYDLNSPLHF.

This clonotype was detected only a few times. This rearrangement joins TRBV5-1 to TRBJ2-2; TRBD1 agrees at 7 bases. This CDR3 is 14 amino acids long. From germline, CDR1 is SGHRS and CDR2 YFSETQ. The ends lost 5 bases at V and 6 bases at J; junction bases unmatched: 7. CDR3 nucleotide sequence: TGCGCCAGCAGTCGGGACAGCGTCTCCGGGGAGCTGTTTTTT. Translating it yields CASSRDSVSGELFF.

This sequence joins TRBV10-3 and TRBJ2-3, with 10 bases identical to TRBD1. After removal of 0 bases from V and 6 bases from J, the junction contained 3 bases not matched to a gene. Germline CDR1 ENHRY, CDR2 SYGVKD. The CDR3 runs to 15 residues. CDR3 sequence (DNA): TGTGCCATCAGTGAGTCGGTGGACAGGGGGGATACGCAGTATTTT. Encoded protein: CAISESVDRGDTQYF.

CDR3 sequence: CASSQELGLYNEQFF. CDR3 DNA: TGTGCCAGCAGCCAAGAACTAGGACTATACAATGAGCAGTTCTTC. This sequence joins TRBV4-2 and TRBJ2-1, with a weak D call TRBD2 (6 bases). The germline V and J ends were trimmed by 0 bases and 4 bases, with 10 bases remaining between them. This CDR3 has 15 residues. Germline V gene lookup returns CDR1 LGHNA and CDR2 YNFKEQ.

This sequence joins TRBV18 and TRBJ1-2; D may be TRBD1 (5 bases). Looked up from germline, CDR1 is KGHSH and CDR2 is LQKENI. The CDR3 totals 13 residues. Trimming stripped 8 bases from V and 4 bases from J, with 14 bases between. This CDR3 is CASHPGQGYGYTF. CDR3 sequence (DNA): TGTGCCAGCCACCCGGGGCAGGGCTATGGCTACACCTTC.

The chain recombines TRBV24-1 with TRBJ2-1, with TRBD2 identical over 12 bases. The germline V gene encodes CDR1 KGHDR and CDR2 SFDVKD. The V gene end was trimmed by 5 bases and the J gene end by 0 bases; junction bases not matched to a gene: 10. This CDR3 has 19 amino acids. CDR3 DNA: TGTGCCACCAGTGGCACAACTAGCGGGAGGTCAAGCTCCTACAATGAGCAGTTCTTC. It encodes CATSGTTSGRSSSYNEQFF.

The chain employs TRBV5-1 and TRBJ2-1, with D hard to call. Trimming removed 2 bases at V and 4 bases at J, with 13 bases between. Germline V lookup: CDR1 SGHRS, CDR2 YFSETQ. The CDR3 sequence is 15 residues long. CDR3 sequence: CASSLTTPQYNEQFF. The DNA of the CDR3 is TGCGCCAGCAGCTTAACAACTCCCCAATACAATGAGCAGTTCTTC.

The sample holds many counts of this clonotype. This chain links TRBV10-3 with TRBJ1-2, with 7 bases matching TRBD1. With 6 bases clipped from V and 4 bases from J, the junction kept 11 bases outside the gene matches. The V gene's germline CDR1 is ENHRY and CDR2 SYGVKD. CDR3 size: 15 residues. The CDR3 spells CAIRPELTGTYGYTF. The CDR3, as DNA: TGTGCCATCAGACCCGAGCTGACAGGGACCTATGGCTACACCTTC.

The rearrangement links TRBV7-2 to TRBJ2-7, with TRBD2 as a possible D gene (6 bases). V gave up 5 bases and J gave up 0 bases, with 17 bases separating them. This CDR3 has 16 amino acids. Per the germline V gene, CDR1 is SGHTA and CDR2 is FQGNSA. This chain's CDR3 is CASSPRGGYGSYEQYF. CDR3 in DNA: TGTGCCAGCAGCCCTCGGGGAGGTTATGGCTCCTACGAGCAGTACTTC.

The chain carries TRBV20-1 and TRBJ2-4; TRBD1 agrees at 10 bases. The DNA end is more similar to TRBJ2-7, so the J call may be wrong. The CDR3 has 15 amino acids. Germline CDR1 reads DFQATT; CDR2 reads SNEGSKA (reference sequence). CDR3 nucleotide sequence: TGCAGTGCTAGAGATGGGACAGGGGTCGGATACGAGCAGTACTTC. Translated, it gives CSARDGTGVGYEQYF.

CDR3 region: CSASQAAATDTQYF. The CDR3 DNA is TGCAGTGCTAGTCAGGCCGCAGCCACAGATACGCAGTATTTT. The rearrangement joins TRBV20-1 to TRBJ2-3; D gene unclear. V shed 3 bases and J shed 2 bases, with 12 bases lying between them. Per the germline V gene, CDR1 is DFQATT and CDR2 is SNEGSKA (reference sequence). The CDR3 covers 14 residues.

In its sample, this clonotype was seen a few times. The chain is built from TRBV2 and TRBJ2-3, with 8 bases that match TRBD2. The CDR3 totals 16 residues. V shed 3 bases and J 2 bases; nucleotides not matched to a gene: 7. Looked up from germline, CDR1 is SNHLY and CDR2 is FYNNEI. The CDR3 here is CASSDREGRDTDTQYF. The CDR3, as DNA: TGTGCCAGCAGTGACCGGGAGGGCCGCGACACAGATACGCAGTATTTT.

At least ten counts were recorded for this clonotype. The CDR3 nucleotides are TGCAGCGTTGAACCGGGGGCCTATGGCTACACCTTC. Translated: CSVEPGAYGYTF. The rearrangement uses TRBV29-1 and TRBJ1-2; D perhaps matches TRBD1 (6 bases). Trimming stripped 2 bases from V and 4 bases from J, with 8 bases between. This CDR3 is 12 amino acids long. Looked up from germline, CDR1 is SQVTM and CDR2 is ANQGSEA.

This clonotype was seen only a few times. V usage is TRBV2 and J usage is TRBJ2-1, with TRBD1 matching over 9 bases. The V gene end was trimmed by 8 bases and the J gene end by 6 bases; junction bases not matched to a gene: 2. Per the germline V gene, CDR1 is SNHLY and CDR2 is FYNNEI. This CDR3 region has 12 residues. CDR3 region: CASQGQGNEQFF. The DNA of the CDR3 is TGTGCCAGCCAGGGACAGGGCAATGAGCAGTTCTTC. Filled out from reference TRBV2 and TRBJ2-1, the complete variable domain reads EPEVTQTPSHQVTQMGQEVILRCVPISNHLYFYWYRQILGQKVEFLVSFYNNEISEKSEIFDDQFSVERPDGSNFTLKIRSTKLEDSAMYFCASQGQGNEQFFGPGTRLTVL.

V gene TRBV3-1 combines with J gene TRBJ2-3; TRBD2 is a possible D gene (5 bases). Germline V lookup: CDR1 LGHDT, CDR2 YNNKEL (reference sequence). V lost 0 bases to trimming and J lost 7 bases, with 20 bases between them. CDR3 size: 17 residues. The CDR3 spells CASSQDPFPGSQNTQYF. CDR3 coding DNA: TGTGCCAGCAGCCAAGATCCGTTTCCGGGGAGCCAAAATACGCAGTATTTT.

As regards this clonotype: The junction departs from the called germline gene at one end, perhaps through a read error. This chain connects TRBV7-2 to TRBJ1-4; 7 bases match TRBD1. This CDR3 comprises 15 residues. Germline V lookup: CDR1 SGHTA, CDR2 FQGNSA. CDR3 nucleotide sequence: TGTGCCGGCAGCTCCAGGGGGGGAACTAATGAAAAACTGTTTTTT. Translated, it gives CAGSSRGGTNEKLFF.

This clonotype was picked up one time. The chain employs TRBV5-1 and TRBJ2-7, with a weak D call TRBD1 (6 bases). The CDR3 sequence is 15 residues long. The germline gives CDR1 SGHRS, CDR2 YFSETQ. V was clipped by 3 bases and J by 2 bases, with 15 bases between them. CDR3 bases: TGCGCCAGCAGCTCTCTAGACAGGACACCCTACGAGCAGTACTTC. Residues: CASSSLDRTPYEQYF.

This clonotype has more than one count but fewer than ten. V gene TRBV29-1 combines with J gene TRBJ2-1; TRBD2 is a possible D gene (5 bases). Trimming left V 6 bases short and J 6 bases short, with 15 bases between. This CDR3 has 13 residues. Germline assignment: CDR1 SQVTM and CDR2 ANQGSEA. The DNA of the CDR3 is TGCAGCGTCCGGACTCATTTGGGCAATGAGCAGTTCTTC. Residues: CSVRTHLGNEQFF.

V gene TRBV7-9 combines with J gene TRBJ2-3; TRBD2 agrees at 10 bases. The germline CDR1 and CDR2 sequences are SEHNR and FQNEAQ (reference sequence). The trim removed 5 bases at V and 3 bases at J, leaving 14 bases unmatched. The CDR3 is 18 amino acids. CDR3 nucleotides: TGTGCCAGCAGCGCGACTAGCGGGCCCATTTTGAGTACAGATACGCAGTATTTT. Encoded protein: CASSATSGPILSTDTQYF. Looking up the rest from reference TRBV7-9 and TRBJ2-3 gives the full variable domain: DTGVSQNPRHKITKRGQNVTFRCDPISEHNRLYWYRQTLGQGPEFLTYFQNEAQLEKSRLLSDRFSAERPKGSFSTLEIQRTEQGDSAMYLCASSATSGPILSTDTQYFGPGTRLTVL.

CDR3: CASTKLAGGPGEQFF. Here the CDR3 DNA reads TGTGCCAGCACCAAGCTAGCGGGAGGGCCTGGTGAGCAGTTCTTC. The chain recombines TRBV6-2 or TRBV6-3 with TRBJ2-1, with 12 bases matching TRBD2. The trim removed 7 bases at V and 9 bases at J, leaving 10 bases unmatched. The germline CDR1 and CDR2 sequences are MNHEY and SVGEGT. There are 15 residues in the CDR3.

This clonotype has a count of ten or more. In DNA form, the CDR3 reads TGTGCCATCAGTGACATAACAAGGGCTCCTGAAGCTTTCTTT. Amino acids: CAISDITRAPEAFF. V gene TRBV10-3 combines with J gene TRBJ1-1; D ambiguous. Per germline, CDR1 ENHRY and CDR2 SYGVKD. The CDR3 has 14 residues. Trimming took off 3 bases at V and 6 bases at J, with 14 bases between the two ends.

V gene TRBV2 combines with J gene TRBJ2-1, with a possible D match to TRBD2 (5 bases). Trimming took 0 bases from V and 6 from J, leaving 9 bases between them. The CDR3 is 14 residues long. Germline V gene sequence: CDR1 SNHLY, CDR2 FYNNEI. CDR3 region: CASSEARTANEQFF. CDR3 DNA: TGTGCCAGCAGTGAAGCGCGGACTGCCAATGAGCAGTTCTTC.

J is TRBJ2-1 and V is TRBV6-1; 14 nucleotides line up with TRBD2. The germline V gene has CDR1 MNHNS and CDR2 SASEGT. V lost 3 bases, J lost 4 bases, and 11 bases stayed unmatched. This CDR3 is built from 19 residues. CDR3 loop: CASSETSGRAGLWYNEQFF. The CDR3 coding sequence is TGTGCCAGCAGTGAGACTAGCGGGAGGGCCGGTCTCTGGTACAATGAGCAGTTCTTC.

This clonotype appeared many times. The chain combines TRBV4-3 with TRBJ2-7; D gene ambiguous. The CDR3 extends over 13 amino acids. V dropped 0 bases and J dropped 2 bases, with 5 bases sitting between them. Germline loops: CDR1 LGHNA, CDR2 YSLEER. The CDR3 nucleotides are TGCGCCAGCAGCCAAGATGGACCCTACGAGCAGTACTTC. It codes for CASSQDGPYEQYF.

There are a few counts of this clonotype. The chain combines TRBV7-3 with TRBJ2-3; D may be TRBD2 (6 bases). Germline values: CDR1 SGHTA, CDR2 FQGTGA. The length of the CDR3 is 15 residues. Trimming cost V 1 base and J 5 bases, with 13 bases left between them. The CDR3 sequence is CASSLSGGIRDTQYF. The CDR3 nucleotides are TGTGCCAGCAGCTTAAGTGGCGGGATTAGAGATACGCAGTATTTT. Full variable domain (outside the CDR3, taken from reference TRBV7-3 and TRBJ2-3): GAGVSQTPSNKVTEKGKYVELRCDPISGHTALYWYRQSLGQGPEFLIYFQGTGAADDSGLPNDRFFAVRPEGSVSTLKIQRTERGDSAVYLCASSLSGGIRDTQYFGPGTRLTVL.